This T cell receptor (beta chain) was captured by sequencing in a study of graft-versus-host responses after intestinal transplantation. Study at large: Every recipient underwent anti-thymocyte globulin induction, then tacrolimus and steroids for three to four years.

Of note for this clone: Its antigen remains unidentified.

Clones were read by immunoSEQ multiplex PCR, and TCRdb kept only the in-frame ones, dropping some. The sample has around 33,000 clones; just under 95% are singletons. The V end lost 4 bases, the J end lost 3 bases, and 8 bases lay between the germline ends. The germline gives CDR1 SNHLY, CDR2 FYNNEI. The CDR3 is 13 amino acids. Study results and caveats: When patients had graft-donor T cell macrochimerism, their allografts held high graft-versus-host to host-versus-graft clonal ratios.

This receptor was obtained from a human patient who received an intestinal transplant, so some T cells may come from the graft donor. This specimen was PBMCs, taken 16 days after intestinal transplant. The V call is TRBV2, the J call TRBJ2-3; no reliable D call. The CDR3 nucleotides read TGTGCCAGCAGTGTTAGGATGACAGATACGCAGTATTTT. This sequence encodes CASSVRMTDTQYF.